This T cell receptor (beta chain) stems from a study of PD-L1 blockade in urothelial cancer. Study as a whole: Each blood sample yielded a median of about 150,000 T cells.

Data came from immunoSEQ multiplex PCR; TCRdb stores just in-frame clones and leaves some out. Of roughly 91,000 clones detected, approximately 87% appear once; the ten largest clones hold about 15%. This clone appeared a few times. The junction had 7 bases not matched to a gene; V was cut back by 8 bases and J by 3 bases. The length of the CDR3 is 14 residues. From germline, CDR1 is MDHEN and CDR2 SYDVKM. Time point denoted: pretreatment peripheral blood. This specimen was PBMCs, taken around atezolizumab (anti-PD-L1) treatment. The sequence was collected from a man in his sixties with urothelial cancer. The chain carries TRBV28 and TRBJ2-7; 10 nucleotides match TRBD2. Here the CDR3 DNA reads TGTGCCAGCGGGGGACTAGCGCTACACTACGAGCAGTACTTC. Translation: CASGGLALHYEQYF.